This paragraph reports one TCR beta chain. Its antigen is still unknown. This CDR3 has 13 residues. V dropped 4 bases and J dropped 5; count of bases not matched to a gene: 3. Germline V gives CDR1 SGHAT, CDR2 FQNNGV. Unique molecular identifiers featured in how the TCRbeta library was prepared. TCRdb ran MiXCR on the PCR reads and lists one entry per CDR3 protein. Of some 300,000 distinct CDR3 sequences in the sample, approximately 7.3% are singletons; the top ten hold approximately 9.6%. The source of the sample is a study of T-cell reconstitution after alpha-beta-depleted transplantation in children. Study-wide findings and caveats: Among T cells one year after transplant, newly produced cells accounted for most counts and diversity.

The sample consisted of peripheral blood, taken 360 days after TCRalphabeta/CD19-depleted stem cell transplant. The TCR sequence derives from a female patient aged 2 to 10 who had a stem cell transplant for Fanconi anemia, so the T cells may come from the graft donor. J is TRBJ2-5 and V is TRBV11-2, with 8 positions matching TRBD1. The CDR3 bases are TGTGCCAGCAGCTCAGGGGGCCGGGAGACCCAGTACTTC. This sequence encodes CASSSGGRETQYF. Full variable domain (remainder filled in from reference TRBV11-2 and TRBJ2-5): EAGVAQSPRYKIIEKRQSVAFWCNPISGHATLYWYQQILGQGPKLLIQFQNNGVVDDSQLPKDRFSAERLKGVDSTLKIQPAKLEDSAVYLCASSSGGRETQYFGPGTRLLVL.